This TCR beta chain was obtained from a study of T cell responses to AZD1222 COVID-19 vaccine. Study summary: Pooling was applied to second doses at about 4 or about 12 weeks.

Some clones are missing from TCRdb's copy, which holds only in-frame ones; the method was immunoSEQ multiplex PCR. The table includes 75,000 to 85,000 clones, around nine tenths detected once. Study-level results: White British people made up most donors, females outnumbered males, and clonal diversity was possibly underestimated. Only 5 or 6 AZD1222 recipients were seropositive at baseline. Sampled repertoires all dated from after the peak T cell response.

Germline V gene sequence: CDR1 SGHRS, CDR2 YFSETQ. V shed 0 bases and J 5 bases; nucleotides not matched to a gene: 1. The CDR3 has 14 residues. As concerns this clone: Its antigen remains unknown.

The chain joins TRBV5-1 to TRBJ2-2; 7 nucleotides match TRBD1. The clonotype originates from an adult in good health. This specimen was peripheral blood, taken on day 0 of AZD1222 vaccination. CDR3 nucleotide sequence: TGCGCCAGCAGCTTGGGACAGGGTACCGGGGAGCTGTTTTTT. It codes for CASSLGQGTGELFF.